Following are 10 T cell receptor beta chains from one sample sequenced in a study of T cell responses to AZD1222 COVID-19 vaccine. The table came from immunoSEQ multiplex PCR; TCRdb's copy has only in-frame clones and leaves some out. The repertoire holds about 130,000 clones, 70% to 90% seen once, with roughly 1.7% in the top ten. Sequencing was performed on peripheral blood, taken on day 0 of AZD1222 vaccination. The receptors stem from an adult in good health.

The gene calls are TRBV7-2 and TRBJ2-1; TRBD2 aligns across 9 bases. CDR1 and CDR2 from the germline V gene are SGHTA and FQGNSA. The CDR3 sequence is 15 residues long. V dropped 3 bases and J dropped 10; count of bases not matched to a gene: 10. This chain's CDR3 is CASSFPWREGPEQFF. CDR3 nucleotide sequence: TGTGCCAGCAGCTTCCCCTGGCGGGAGGGCCCCGAGCAGTTCTTC.

The chain uses TRBV5-1 and TRBJ2-1; no reliable D call. Germline assignment: CDR1 SGHRS and CDR2 YFSETQ. This CDR3 contains 17 residues. Trimming removed 1 base from V and 0 bases from J, with 14 bases in between. The CDR3 DNA sequence: TGCGCCAGCAGCTTGAGTAGCTCCAGGAGCTCCTACAATGAGCAGTTCTTC. Encoded protein: CASSLSSSRSSYNEQFF.

This clone was seen a handful of times. The V gene is TRBV15, the J gene TRBJ2-5; D is unclear. The CDR3 loop spans 12 amino acids. Trimming removed 3 bases from V and 1 base from J, with 3 bases in between. The V gene's germline CDR1 is LNHNV and CDR2 YYDKDF (reference sequence). The CDR3 nucleotides read TGTGCCACCAGCAGCGGCCAAGAGACCCAGTACTTC. Encoded protein: CATSSGQETQYF.

The chain carries TRBV7-9 and TRBJ2-7; 7 nucleotides agree with TRBD1. Germline assignment: CDR1 SEHNR and CDR2 FQNEAQ (reference sequence). The CDR3 spans 16 residues. V shed 4 bases, J shed 3 bases, and the junction held 12 bases outside the gene matches. The CDR3 sequence: CASSSVDRDGDYEQYF. For the CDR3, the DNA is TGTGCCAGCAGCTCCGTAGACAGGGACGGGGACTACGAGCAGTACTTC.

The chain has TRBV5-6 and TRBJ2-7; 8 bases match TRBD1. The germline V gene encodes CDR1 SGHDT and CDR2 YYEEEE. The CDR3 has 14 residues. The junction had 6 bases not matched to a gene; V was cut back by 2 bases and J by 5 bases. CDR3 sequence: CASSFGQGIHEQYF. Here the CDR3 DNA reads TGTGCCAGCAGCTTCGGACAGGGTATCCACGAGCAGTACTTC.

The chain joins TRBV29-1 to TRBJ2-1; a possible D gene is TRBD1 (6 bases). Looked up from germline, CDR1 is SQVTM and CDR2 is ANQGSEA. This CDR3 has 14 amino acids. V was clipped by 5 bases and J by 8 bases, with 19 bases between them. The CDR3 is CSVQAIQGTHEQFF. The CDR3 coding sequence is TGCAGCGTTCAAGCCATCCAGGGGACCCATGAGCAGTTCTTC.

The chain is built from TRBV6-5 and TRBJ2-1, with D perhaps assigned TRBD1 or TRBD2 (5 bases each). Germline CDR1 MNHEY, CDR2 SVGAGI. The CDR3 runs 14 residues. Trimming stripped 7 bases from V and 6 bases from J, with 16 bases between. The CDR3 nucleotides are TGTGCCAGCAAGTCGGGGAGAAGGGGCAATGAGCAGTTCTTC. Amino acids: CASKSGRRGNEQFF.

This chain links TRBV21-1 with TRBJ2-2. TRBV21-1 constitutes a pseudogene. This CDR3 comprises 15 residues. The CDR3 protein is CASSKLRGVRRELFF. The DNA of the CDR3 is TGTGCCAGCAGCAAACTGAGGGGCGTCCGCCGGGAGCTGTTTTTT.

The genes are TRBV11-2 and TRBJ2-1; 13 nucleotides line up with TRBD2. The CDR3 sequence is 17 residues long. Germline V gives CDR1 SGHAT, CDR2 FQNNGV. Trimming at V came to 1 base and at J to 8 bases, leaving 8 bases not matched to a gene. CDR3 loop: CASSLARTSGSLDEQFF. As DNA, the CDR3 is TGTGCCAGCAGCTTAGCGCGGACTAGCGGGAGTCTGGATGAGCAGTTCTTC.

The chain uses TRBV5-1 and TRBJ2-5, with D hard to call. CDR1 and CDR2 (germline): SGHRS, YFSETQ. V was pared by 0 bases and J by 1 base, with 7 bases between. The CDR3 consists of 14 residues. In nucleotides, the CDR3 is TGCGCCAGCAGCTTGGGGGGATTCCAAGAGACCCAGTACTTC. Translated, it gives CASSLGGFQETQYF. The entire variable domain, with the rest obtained from reference TRBV5-1 and TRBJ2-5, is as follows: KAGVTQTPRYLIKTRGQQVTLSCSPISGHRSVSWYQQTPGQGLQFLFEYFSETQRNKGNFPGRFSGRQFSNSRSEMNVSTLELGDSALYLCASSLGGFQETQYFGPGTRLLVL.